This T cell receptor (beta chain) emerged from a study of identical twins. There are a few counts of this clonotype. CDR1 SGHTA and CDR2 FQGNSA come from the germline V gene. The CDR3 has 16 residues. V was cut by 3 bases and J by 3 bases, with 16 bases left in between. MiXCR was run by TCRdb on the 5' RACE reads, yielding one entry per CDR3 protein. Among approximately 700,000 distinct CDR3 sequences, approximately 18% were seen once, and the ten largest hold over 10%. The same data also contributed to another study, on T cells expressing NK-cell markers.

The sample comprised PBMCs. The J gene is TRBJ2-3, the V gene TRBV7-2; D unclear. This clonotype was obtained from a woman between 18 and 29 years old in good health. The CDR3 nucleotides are TGTGCCAGCAGCTTGCAGATCCAGCGTGGGACAGATACGCAGTATTTT. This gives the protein CASSLQIQRGTDTQYF.